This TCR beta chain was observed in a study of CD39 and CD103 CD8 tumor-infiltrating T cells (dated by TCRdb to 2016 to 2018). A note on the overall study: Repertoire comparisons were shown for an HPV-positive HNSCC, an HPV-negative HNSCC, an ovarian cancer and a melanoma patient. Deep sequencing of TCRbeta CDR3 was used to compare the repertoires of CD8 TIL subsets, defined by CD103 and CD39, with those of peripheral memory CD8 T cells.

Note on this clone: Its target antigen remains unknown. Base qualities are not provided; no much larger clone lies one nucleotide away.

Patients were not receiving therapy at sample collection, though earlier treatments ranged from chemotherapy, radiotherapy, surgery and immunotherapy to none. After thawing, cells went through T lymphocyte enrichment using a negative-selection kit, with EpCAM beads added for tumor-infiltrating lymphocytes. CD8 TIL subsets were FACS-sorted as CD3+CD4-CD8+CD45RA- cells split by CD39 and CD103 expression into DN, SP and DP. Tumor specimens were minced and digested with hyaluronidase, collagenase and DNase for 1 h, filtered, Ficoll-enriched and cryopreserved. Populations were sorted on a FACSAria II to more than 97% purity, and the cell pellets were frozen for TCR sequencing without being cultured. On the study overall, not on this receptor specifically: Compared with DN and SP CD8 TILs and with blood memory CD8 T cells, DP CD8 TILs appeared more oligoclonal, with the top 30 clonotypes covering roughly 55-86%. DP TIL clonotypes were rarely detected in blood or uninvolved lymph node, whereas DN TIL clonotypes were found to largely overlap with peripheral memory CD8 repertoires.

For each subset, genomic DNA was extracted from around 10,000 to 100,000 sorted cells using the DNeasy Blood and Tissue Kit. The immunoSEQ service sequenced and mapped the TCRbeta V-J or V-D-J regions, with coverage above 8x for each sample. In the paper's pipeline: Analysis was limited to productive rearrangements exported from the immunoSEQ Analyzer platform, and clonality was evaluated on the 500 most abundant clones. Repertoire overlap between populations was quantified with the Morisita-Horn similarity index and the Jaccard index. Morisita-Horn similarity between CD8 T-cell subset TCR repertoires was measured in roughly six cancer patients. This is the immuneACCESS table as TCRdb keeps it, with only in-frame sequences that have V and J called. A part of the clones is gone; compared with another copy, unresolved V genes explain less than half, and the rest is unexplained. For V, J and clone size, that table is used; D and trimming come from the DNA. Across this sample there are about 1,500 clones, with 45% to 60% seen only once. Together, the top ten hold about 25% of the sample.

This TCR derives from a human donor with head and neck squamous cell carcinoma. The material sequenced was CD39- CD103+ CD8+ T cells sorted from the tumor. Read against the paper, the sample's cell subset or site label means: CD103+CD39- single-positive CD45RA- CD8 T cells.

The CDR3 reads CASSLLGTGELFF. The nucleotide sequence reads TGTGCCAGCAGTCTATTGGGCACCGGGGAGCTGTTTTTT. The rearranged chain carries TRBV27 and TRBJ2-2; the D gene cannot be named for sure. Via the germline V gene (reference sequence), CDR1 is MNHEY and CDR2 SMNVEV. V was cut back by 5 bases and J by 4 bases, leaving a gap of 8 bases between them. The cysteine opens and the phenylalanine closes a CDR3 of 13 amino acids. This entry keeps only the CDR3 DNA: 39 bases, framed from base 1.